What follows are 28 T cell receptor beta chains derived from one specimen sequenced in a study of T cells after yellow fever vaccination. One entry per CDR3 protein, called by TCRdb with MiXCR from the 5' RACE reads. The data show over 10,000 distinct CDR3 sequences, 4.5% to 5% seen once. The specimen was PBMCs, either bulk or a sorted T-cell subset (CD4+, CD8+, memory, or dextramer-sorted; not recorded which), collected 45 days after the yellow fever booster vaccination. These receptors came from a man under 40 who received the YFV17D yellow fever vaccine.

This clonotype occurred many times. This sequence joins TRBV6-5 and TRBJ2-7, with no clear D. V was cut by 3 bases and J by 3 bases, with 3 bases left in between. Germline V gives CDR1 MNHEY, CDR2 SVGAGI. The CDR3 runs to 11 residues. The CDR3 reads CASSYHYEQYF. The CDR3 bases are TGTGCCAGCAGTTATCACTACGAGCAGTACTTC.

This clonotype was detected many times. The V gene is TRBV19, the J gene TRBJ2-1; no clear D gene. Germline lookup yields CDR1 LNHDA and CDR2 SQIVND (reference sequence). The CDR3 sequence is 17 residues long. Trimming took 8 bases from V and 0 from J, leaving 20 bases between them. CDR3 coding DNA: TGTGCCAGTCAATGGAGCGCCAAGGGTCTCTCCTACAATGAGCAGTTCTTC. Amino acids: CASQWSAKGLSYNEQFF.

This clonotype came up a few times. The chain joins TRBV20-1 to TRBJ1-6; D is unresolved. CDR1 and CDR2 (germline): DFQATT, SNEGSKA (reference sequence). CDR3 length: 13 amino acids. With 5 bases removed from V and 4 bases from J, the gap between germline ends came to 9 bases. The CDR3 loop is CSAVSRYNSPLHF. The CDR3 DNA reads TGCAGTGCTGTGAGCCGGTATAATTCACCCCTCCACTTT.

In its sample, this clonotype was seen a few times. V gene TRBV19 combines with J gene TRBJ2-7; no clear D gene. The germline V and J ends were trimmed by 8 bases and 6 bases, with 14 bases remaining between them. CDR1 is LNHDA, CDR2 SQIVND, per germline (reference sequence). The CDR3 is 12 residues long. The DNA for the CDR3 is TGTGCCAGTGGGCCCACGCGCGGCGAGCAGTACTTC. It yields the protein CASGPTRGEQYF.

This clonotype was detected ten times or more. The rearrangement joins TRBV4-3 to TRBJ2-3, with a possible D match to TRBD2 (5 bases). V dropped 3 bases and J dropped 4 bases, with 14 bases sitting between them. The CDR3 runs to 15 residues. Germline V gene lookup returns CDR1 LGHNA and CDR2 YSLEER. CDR3 residues: CASSHRGLGADTQYF. CDR3 DNA: TGCGCCAGCAGCCACCGAGGGCTCGGGGCAGATACGCAGTATTTT.

This clonotype was detected ten times or more. CDR3 coding DNA: TGCGCCAGCAGCCAAGAAGCCTTGTTGGGGGGAAACACCATATATTTT. It encodes CASSQEALLGGNTIYF. This chain connects TRBV4-1 to TRBJ1-3, with D unresolved. Germline loops: CDR1 MGHRA, CDR2 YSYEKL. The germline V and J ends were trimmed by 0 bases and 4 bases, with 13 bases remaining between them. The CDR3 consists of 16 residues.

At least ten counts were recorded for this clonotype. CDR3 coding DNA: TGTGCCAGCGCCACTTTCAGACCGGGACAAGGGACTAGCGGGTACTCCTACAATGAGCAGTTCTTC. Translated, it gives CASATFRPGQGTSGYSYNEQFF. The chain uses TRBV3-1 and TRBJ2-1; 12 positions agree with TRBD2. V lost 8 bases and J lost 0; bases outside the gene matches: 23. Per the germline V gene, CDR1 is LGHDT and CDR2 is YNNKEL (reference sequence). This CDR3 has 22 amino acids.

Ten or more counts support this clonotype. The V call is TRBV7-9, the J call TRBJ1-1; 7 positions agree with TRBD1. CDR1 is SEHNR and CDR2 is FQNEAQ in the germline V gene (reference sequence). This CDR3 is 15 amino acids long. V dropped 6 bases and J dropped 4; count of bases not matched to a gene: 11. DNA of the CDR3: TGTGCCAGCAGACGAACCGGACAGGAAGGCACTGAAGCTTTCTTT. This encodes CASRRTGQEGTEAFF. The whole variable domain, remainder taken from reference TRBV7-9 and TRBJ1-1, is DTGVSQNPRHKITKRGQNVTFRCDPISEHNRLYWYRQTLGQGPEFLTYFQNEAQLEKSRLLSDRFSAERPKGSFSTLEIQRTEQGDSAMYLCASRRTGQEGTEAFFGQGTRLTVV.

At least ten counts were recorded for this clonotype. The chain recombines TRBV7-9 with TRBJ2-1; 10 positions match TRBD2. CDR1 is SEHNR and CDR2 is FQNEAQ in the germline V gene (reference sequence). This CDR3 has 16 residues. The V and J ends lost 3 bases and 4 bases, in that order; junction bases with no gene match: 6. The chain's CDR3 is CASSFHTSGKYNEQFF. CDR3 bases: TGTGCCAGCAGCTTTCATACTAGCGGGAAGTACAATGAGCAGTTCTTC.

This clonotype appeared many times. This chain links TRBV7-2 with TRBJ2-3; D is undetermined. This CDR3 contains 15 residues. Germline CDR1 SGHTA, CDR2 FQGNSA. V gave up 3 bases and J gave up 2 bases, with 12 bases separating them. The CDR3 spells CASSFYRRITDTQYF. CDR3 in DNA: TGTGCCAGCAGCTTTTATCGCCGGATCACAGATACGCAGTATTTT.

This clonotype has a count of ten or more. This chain links TRBV29-1 with TRBJ1-2; D might be TRBD1 (6 bases). Per germline, CDR1 SQVTM and CDR2 ANQGSEA. This CDR3 has 13 residues. V was pared by 2 bases and J by 3 bases, with 10 bases between. The CDR3 loop reads CSVETQGYYGYTF. As DNA, the CDR3 is TGCAGCGTTGAAACACAGGGCTACTATGGCTACACCTTC.

This clonotype was detected ten times or more. V is TRBV29-1 and J is TRBJ1-1; weak D call: TRBD1 (5 bases). V was shortened by 6 bases and J by 5 bases, with 16 bases between the two germline ends. Germline V gene lookup returns CDR1 SQVTM and CDR2 ANQGSEA. CDR3 length: 13 amino acids. The CDR3, as DNA: TGCAGCGTAAACTTAGGGGATTCGACTGAAGCTTTCTTT. Translating gives CSVNLGDSTEAFF.

This clonotype has at least ten counts. The genes are TRBV29-1 and TRBJ2-1, with 10 bases that match TRBD2. The CDR3 length is 17 residues. CDR1 and CDR2 from the germline V gene are SQVTM and ANQGSEA. The trim removed 6 bases at V and 1 base at J, leaving 12 bases unmatched. CDR3 nucleotide sequence: TGCAGCGTCAACCTAGCGGGGGCACACAATTCCTACAATGAGCAGTTCTTC. This encodes CSVNLAGAHNSYNEQFF.

Many counts were recorded for this clonotype. V usage is TRBV6-6 and J usage is TRBJ1-1; D gene unclear. The germline gives CDR1 MNHNY, CDR2 SVGAGI (reference sequence). The germline V and J ends were trimmed by 0 bases and 6 bases, with 5 bases remaining between them. The CDR3 contains 12 residues. CDR3 loop: CASSYSGPEAFF. The CDR3, as DNA: TGTGCCAGCAGTTACTCCGGGCCTGAAGCTTTCTTT.

This clonotype showed up many times. The chain links TRBV28 to TRBJ2-2; a weak D match, TRBD1 (6 bases). CDR3 size: 15 residues. Germline V gene sequence: CDR1 MDHEN, CDR2 SYDVKM. V gave up 5 bases and J gave up 6 bases, with 16 bases separating them. DNA for the CDR3: TGTGCCAGCAGTGAACCGGGACATCGGTCCGGGGAGCTGTTTTTT. It specifies CASSEPGHRSGELFF.

At least ten counts were recorded for this clonotype. This sequence joins TRBV7-2 and TRBJ2-7; 9 bases align to TRBD1. CDR1 and CDR2 (germline): SGHTA, FQGNSA. Trimming cost V 1 base and J 7 bases; bases outside gene matches: 8. This CDR3 is 15 amino acids long. The CDR3, as DNA: TGTGCCAGCAGCTTAGAGGTGACAGGGGGGAGGGAGCAGTACTTC. Translating gives CASSLEVTGGREQYF.

The sample holds many counts of this clonotype. The chain's CDR3 is CASRKQGVEYNEQFF. Here the CDR3 DNA reads TGTGCCAGCAGAAAACAGGGGGTCGAATACAATGAGCAGTTCTTC. The chain links TRBV6-5 to TRBJ2-1; TRBD1 matches 8 bases. With 6 bases clipped from V and 4 bases from J, the junction kept 8 bases outside the gene matches. Germline V gene sequence: CDR1 MNHEY, CDR2 SVGAGI. CDR3 length equals 15 residues.

Ten or more counts support this clonotype. The genes are TRBV11-2 and TRBJ2-2; 12 bases match TRBD2. V was pared by 5 bases and J by 7 bases, with 8 bases of the junction left unmatched. The CDR3 has 16 amino acids. In germline, CDR1 is SGHAT, CDR2 FQNNGV. In nucleotides, the CDR3 is TGTGCCAGCAGCCCGCGACTAGCGGGAGTCTACGGGGAGCTGTTTTTT. Encoded protein: CASSPRLAGVYGELFF.

This clonotype was detected many times. The J gene is TRBJ1-2, the V gene TRBV5-1, with a tentative D call TRBD1 (5 bases). Trimming took off 0 bases at V and 4 bases at J, with 13 bases between the two ends. Germline loops: CDR1 SGHRS, CDR2 YFSETQ. The CDR3 has 15 amino acids. This CDR3 is CASSLGEPGLYGYTF. The CDR3 bases are TGCGCCAGCAGCTTGGGGGAACCGGGACTCTATGGCTACACCTTC.

This clonotype was seen at least ten times. The chain links TRBV6-6 to TRBJ2-5; unclear D gene. Germline V lookup: CDR1 MNHNY, CDR2 SVGAGI (reference sequence). The CDR3 is 13 amino acids. Trimming stripped 6 bases from V and 5 bases from J, with 13 bases between. CDR3 loop: CASRSEWWETQYF. DNA of the CDR3: TGTGCCAGCAGATCGGAGTGGTGGGAGACCCAGTACTTC.

This clonotype has at least ten counts. The chain carries TRBV4-2 and TRBJ2-1; TRBD2 matches at 8 bases. The CDR3 sequence is 17 residues long. The junction had 7 bases not matched to a gene; V was cut back by 3 bases and J by 0 bases. Germline values: CDR1 LGHNA, CDR2 YNFKEQ. CDR3 residues: CASSHQSGTSSYNEQFF. The CDR3, as DNA: TGTGCCAGCAGCCATCAATCCGGGACTAGCTCCTACAATGAGCAGTTCTTC.

In this sample, this clonotype turned up many times. The chain's CDR3 is CAISVNKREGNEQFF. CDR3 DNA sequence: TGTGCCATCAGTGTAAACAAGCGGGAGGGCAATGAGCAGTTCTTC. V gene TRBV10-3 combines with J gene TRBJ2-1; 10 nucleotides align to TRBD2. CDR3 length: 15 residues. Trimming cost V 4 bases and J 6 bases; bases outside gene matches: 6. In germline, CDR1 is ENHRY, CDR2 SYGVKD.

At least ten counts were recorded for this clonotype. The chain carries TRBV12-3 or TRBV12-4 and TRBJ2-7; D remains unclear. Trimming removed 3 bases at V and 3 bases at J, with 12 bases between. The CDR3 is 14 residues long. CDR3 in DNA: TGTGCCAGCAGTTTGTGGCCGTCTAGCTACGAGCAGTACTTC. It encodes CASSLWPSSYEQYF.

This clonotype occurred many times. The chain carries TRBV6-1 and TRBJ2-3; TRBD1 is a possible D gene (6 bases). Germline V gene lookup returns CDR1 MNHNS and CDR2 SASEGT. The CDR3 length is 15 residues. V lost 5 bases to trimming and J lost 6 bases, with 18 bases between them. Here the CDR3 DNA reads TGTGCCAGCAGTCAGACACACAGGGTTGGTGATACGCAGTATTTT. Its translation: CASSQTHRVGDTQYF.

This clonotype appeared many times. The V gene is TRBV20-1, the J gene TRBJ2-1, with 11 bases matching TRBD2. V gave up 5 bases and J gave up 4 bases; unmatched junction bases: 7. This CDR3 has 15 residues. Germline CDR1 is DFQATT and CDR2 is SNEGSKA (reference sequence). The CDR3 bases are TGCAGTGCTTTAGCGGGAGGGCCTGGGTACAATGAGCAGTTCTTC. Translation gives CSALAGGPGYNEQFF.

This clonotype was recorded at least ten times. This sequence joins TRBV12-3 or TRBV12-4 and TRBJ2-2; possible D gene TRBD1, 5 bases. The V gene lost 3 bases and the J gene lost 2 bases, with 10 bases spanning the gap. This CDR3 is 15 amino acids long. The CDR3 nucleotides are TGTGCCAGCAGTTTCGCAGGGTCAAACACCGGGGAGCTGTTTTTT. Its translation: CASSFAGSNTGELFF.

This clonotype was recorded many times. The chain has TRBV2 and TRBJ2-1; 10 bases are a match to TRBD1. Germline CDR1 SNHLY, CDR2 FYNNEI. The ends lost 4 bases at V and 9 bases at J; junction bases unmatched: 6. The CDR3 runs 14 residues. This CDR3 is CASSAGTGVLEQFF. CDR3 in DNA: TGTGCCAGCAGTGCAGGGACAGGGGTACTTGAGCAGTTCTTC.

The chain carries TRBV7-2 and TRBJ2-7, with a possible D match to TRBD1 (6 bases). Trimming removed 1 base from V and 3 bases from J, with 7 bases in between. From germline, CDR1 is SGHTA and CDR2 FQGNSA. The CDR3 runs 13 residues. In nucleotides, the CDR3 is TGTGCCAGCAGCTTAGGAGGGGGCTACGAGCAGTACTTC. It is translated as CASSLGGGYEQYF.